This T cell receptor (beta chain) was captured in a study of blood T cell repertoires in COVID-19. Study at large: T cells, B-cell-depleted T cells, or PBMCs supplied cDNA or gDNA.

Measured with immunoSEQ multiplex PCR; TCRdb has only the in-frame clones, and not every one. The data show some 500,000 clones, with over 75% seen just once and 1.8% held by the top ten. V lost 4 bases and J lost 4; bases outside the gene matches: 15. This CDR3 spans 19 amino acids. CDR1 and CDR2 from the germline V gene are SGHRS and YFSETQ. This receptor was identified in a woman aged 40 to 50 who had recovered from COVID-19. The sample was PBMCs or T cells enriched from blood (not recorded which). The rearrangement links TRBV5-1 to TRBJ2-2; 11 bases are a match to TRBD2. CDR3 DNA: TGCGCCAGCAGCCCGGGCGTTAGCGGGAGGGCCGTCGGCACCGGGGAGCTGTTTTTT. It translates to CASSPGVSGRAVGTGELFF.